This T cell receptor (beta chain) stems from a study of T cells in Graves' hyperthyroidism and ophthalmopathy. This clonotype came up many times. The authors deemed Graves' hyperthyroidism stable absent ophthalmopathy progression within 18 months. Diagnosing involved the use of clinical symptoms, serum thyroxine and TRAb, thyroid ultrasound and orbital computed tomography. This CDR3 is 15 amino acids long. V shed 6 bases, J shed 2 bases, and the junction held 13 bases outside the gene matches. Germline V CDR1 and CDR2: DFQATT, SNEGSKA (reference sequence). Amplified TCR beta CDR3 regions derived from RNA transcripts. HTBI primers were used for first-round RT-PCR of the TCR CDR3. TCRdb re-called the multiplex PCR reads through MiXCR, storing one row per CDR3 protein. The sample shows 500,000 to 550,000 distinct CDR3 sequences, roughly 20% of them seen only once.

This chain links TRBV20-1 with TRBJ2-7; 7 bases line up with TRBD2. This clonotype originated in a man between 18 and 29 years old with Graves' hyperthyroidism. The sample comprised blood. CDR3 residues: CSATLPGGIPYEQYF. The CDR3 DNA follows: TGCAGTGCCACCCTACCCGGGGGGATCCCCTACGAGCAGTACTTC.